This T cell receptor beta chain was sequenced during a study of OX40 agonist ivuxolimab in advanced cancers. Overall study context: Patients treated during dose escalation were battling hepatocellular carcinoma, melanoma, renal cell or head and neck cancer. Study-level findings and limits: Within 6 weeks, CD4+ and CD8+ blood T cells expanded clonally at 0.1 to 3.0 mg/kg. Certain nonresponders likewise exhibited a low normalized T-cell clonal expansion.

Sequencing used immunoSEQ multiplex PCR; TCRdb keeps in-frame clones, though not all of them. The sample has about 69,000 clones, over 80% seen once. Notes on this clone: The target antigen is unknown.

This CDR3 has 12 residues. Germline V gives CDR1 WSHSY, CDR2 SAAADI. V dropped 2 bases and J dropped 7 bases, with 8 bases sitting between them. The specimen was CD4+ or CD8+ T cells sorted from blood, collected in a trial of the OX40 agonist ivuxolimab. The J gene is TRBJ1-1, the V gene TRBV10-2; D call uncertain. This clonotype originated in an adult with an advanced solid tumor such as melanoma, head and neck, liver or kidney cancer. CDR3 DNA sequence: TGCGCCAGCAGTGAGGCGGGCAGTGAAGCTTTCTTT. Its protein product is CASSEAGSEAFF.